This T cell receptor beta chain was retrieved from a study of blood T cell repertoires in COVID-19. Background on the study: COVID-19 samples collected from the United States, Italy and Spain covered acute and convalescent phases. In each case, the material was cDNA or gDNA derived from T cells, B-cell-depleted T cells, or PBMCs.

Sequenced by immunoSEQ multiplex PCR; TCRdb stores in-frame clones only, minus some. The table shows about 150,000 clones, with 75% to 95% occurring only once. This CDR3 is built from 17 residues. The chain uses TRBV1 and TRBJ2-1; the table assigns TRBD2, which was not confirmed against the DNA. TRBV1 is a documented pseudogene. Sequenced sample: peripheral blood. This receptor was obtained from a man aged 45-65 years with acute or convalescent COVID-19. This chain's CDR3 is CTSLRTSVISSYNEQFF. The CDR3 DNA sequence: TGCACCAGCTTGCGGACTAGCGTGATAAGCTCCTACAATGAGCAGTTCTTC.